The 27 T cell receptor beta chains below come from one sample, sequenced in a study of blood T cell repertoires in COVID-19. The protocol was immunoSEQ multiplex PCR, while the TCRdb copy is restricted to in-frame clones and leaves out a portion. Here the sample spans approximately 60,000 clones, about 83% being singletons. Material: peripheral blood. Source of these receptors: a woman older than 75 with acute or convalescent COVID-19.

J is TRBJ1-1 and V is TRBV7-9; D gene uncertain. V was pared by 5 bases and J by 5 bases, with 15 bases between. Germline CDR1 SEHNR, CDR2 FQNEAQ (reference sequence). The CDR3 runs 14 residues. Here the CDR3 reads CASSRAGGRTEAFF. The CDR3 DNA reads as TGTGCCAGCAGCCGGGCGGGAGGACGTACTGAAGCTTTCTTT.

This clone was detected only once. The CDR3, as DNA: TGTGCCAGCAGCTTAGCCCGACAGGGCGGGCGGAACTATGGCTACACCTTC. Amino acids: CASSLARQGGRNYGYTF. V is TRBV7-8 and J is TRBJ1-2; 7 bases are shared with TRBD1. Germline V gene sequence: CDR1 SGHVS, CDR2 FQNEAQ. V dropped 0 bases and J dropped 2; count of bases not matched to a gene: 9. There are 17 residues in the CDR3.

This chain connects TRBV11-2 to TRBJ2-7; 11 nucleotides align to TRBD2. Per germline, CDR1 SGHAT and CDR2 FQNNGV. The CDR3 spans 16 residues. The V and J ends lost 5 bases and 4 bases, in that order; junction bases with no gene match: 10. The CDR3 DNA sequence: TGTGCCAGCAGCCCGACTTGGGGACTAGCGGAGTACGAGCAGTACTTC. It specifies CASSPTWGLAEYEQYF. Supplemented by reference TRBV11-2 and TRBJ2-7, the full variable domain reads EAGVAQSPRYKIIEKRQSVAFWCNPISGHATLYWYQQILGQGPKLLIQFQNNGVVDDSQLPKDRFSAERLKGVDSTLKIQPAKLEDSAVYLCASSPTWGLAEYEQYFGPGTRLTVT.

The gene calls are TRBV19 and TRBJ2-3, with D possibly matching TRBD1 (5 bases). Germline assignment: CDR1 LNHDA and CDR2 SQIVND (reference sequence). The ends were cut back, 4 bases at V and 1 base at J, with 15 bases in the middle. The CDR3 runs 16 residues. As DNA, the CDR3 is TGTGCCAGTAGTAAGTTAGGGGATGGGGGCACAGATACGCAGTATTTT. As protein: CASSKLGDGGTDTQYF.

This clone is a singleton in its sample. The CDR3 DNA sequence: TGTGCCAGCAGTGAAGCGGGGACAGTGGGTCAGCCCCAGCATTTT. It translates to CASSEAGTVGQPQHF. The chain couples TRBV6-1 to TRBJ1-5, with 7 bases that match TRBD1. V shed 0 bases, J shed 6 bases, and the junction held 5 bases outside the gene matches. CDR1 is MNHNS and CDR2 is SASEGT in the germline V gene. The CDR3 totals 15 residues.

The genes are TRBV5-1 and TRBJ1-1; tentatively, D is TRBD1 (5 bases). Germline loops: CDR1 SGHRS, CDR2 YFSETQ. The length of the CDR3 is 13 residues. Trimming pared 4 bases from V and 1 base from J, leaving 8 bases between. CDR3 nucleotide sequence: TGCGCCAGCAGCCCGGGGGGGAACACTGAAGCTTTCTTT. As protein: CASSPGGNTEAFF.

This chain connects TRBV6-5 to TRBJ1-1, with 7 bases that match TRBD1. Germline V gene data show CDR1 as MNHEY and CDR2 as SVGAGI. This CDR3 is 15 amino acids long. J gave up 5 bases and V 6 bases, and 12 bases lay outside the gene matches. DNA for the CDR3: TGTGCCAGCAGCCCCGAGGGGGCGCGTTTGACTGAAGCTTTCTTT. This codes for CASSPEGARLTEAFF.

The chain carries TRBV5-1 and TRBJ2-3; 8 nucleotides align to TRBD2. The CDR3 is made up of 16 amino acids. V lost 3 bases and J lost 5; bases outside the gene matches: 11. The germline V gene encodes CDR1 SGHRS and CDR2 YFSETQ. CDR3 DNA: TGCGCCAGCAGCTCCCGGGCCAGCGGGAGTGTAGATACGCAGTATTTT. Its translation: CASSSRASGSVDTQYF.

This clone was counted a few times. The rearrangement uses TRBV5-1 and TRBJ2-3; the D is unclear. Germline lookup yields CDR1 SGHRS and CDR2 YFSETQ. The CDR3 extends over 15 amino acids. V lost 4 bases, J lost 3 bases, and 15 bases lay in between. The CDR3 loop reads CASSSEIMSTDTQYF. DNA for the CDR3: TGCGCCAGCAGCAGTGAGATAATGTCAACAGATACGCAGTATTTT.

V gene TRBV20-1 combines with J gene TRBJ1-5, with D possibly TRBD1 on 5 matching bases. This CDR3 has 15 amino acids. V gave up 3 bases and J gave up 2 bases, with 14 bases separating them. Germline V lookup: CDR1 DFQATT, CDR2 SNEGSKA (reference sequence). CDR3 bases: TGCAGTGCTAGTCTCCGGGGGAAAGGCAATCAGCCCCAGCATTTT. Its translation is CSASLRGKGNQPQHF.

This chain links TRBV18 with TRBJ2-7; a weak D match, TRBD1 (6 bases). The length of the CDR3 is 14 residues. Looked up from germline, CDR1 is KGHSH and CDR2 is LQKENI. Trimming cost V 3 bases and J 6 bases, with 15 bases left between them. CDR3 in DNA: TGTGCCAGCTCACCGATCCAGGGGATCGGCGAGCAGTACTTC. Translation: CASSPIQGIGEQYF.

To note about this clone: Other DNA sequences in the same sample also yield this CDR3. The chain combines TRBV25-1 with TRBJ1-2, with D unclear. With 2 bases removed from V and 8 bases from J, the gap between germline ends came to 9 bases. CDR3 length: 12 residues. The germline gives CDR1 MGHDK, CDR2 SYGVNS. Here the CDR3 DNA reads TGTGCCAGCAGTGAAAGACTTGGCGGCTACACCTTC. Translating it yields CASSERLGGYTF.

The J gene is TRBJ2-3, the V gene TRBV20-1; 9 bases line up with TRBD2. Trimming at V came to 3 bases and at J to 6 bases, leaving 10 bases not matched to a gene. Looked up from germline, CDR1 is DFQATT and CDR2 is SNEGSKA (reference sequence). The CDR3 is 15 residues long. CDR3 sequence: CSASSVAGGLDTQYF. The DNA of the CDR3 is TGCAGTGCTAGTTCAGTGGCGGGGGGGCTGGATACGCAGTATTTT.

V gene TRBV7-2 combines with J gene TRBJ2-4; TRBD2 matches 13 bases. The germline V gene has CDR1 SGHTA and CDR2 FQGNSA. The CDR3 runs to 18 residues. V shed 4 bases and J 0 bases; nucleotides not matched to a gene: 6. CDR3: CASSYGLAGAKAKNIQYF. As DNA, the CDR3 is TGTGCCAGCAGCTACGGACTAGCGGGGGCCAAAGCCAAAAACATTCAGTACTTC. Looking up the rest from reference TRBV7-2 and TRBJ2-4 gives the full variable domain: GAGVSQSPSNKVTEKGKDVELRCDPISGHTALYWYRQSLGQGLEFLIYFQGNSAPDKSGLPSDRFSAERTGGSVSTLTIQRTQQEDSAVYLCASSYGLAGAKAKNIQYFGAGTRLSVL.

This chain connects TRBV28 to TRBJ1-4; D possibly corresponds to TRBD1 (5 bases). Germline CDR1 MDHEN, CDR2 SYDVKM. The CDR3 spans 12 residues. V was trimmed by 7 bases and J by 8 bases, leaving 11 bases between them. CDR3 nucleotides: TGTGCCAGCAACACCGGGGGGGAAAAACTGTTTTTT. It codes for CASNTGGEKLFF.

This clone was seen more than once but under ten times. CDR3 nucleotides: TGTGCCAGCAGCTTCTTGGCTAGCGGCAGGAATGAGCAGTTCTTC. As protein: CASSFLASGRNEQFF. The rearrangement joins TRBV7-9 to TRBJ2-1; TRBD2 matches 7 bases. This CDR3 is built from 15 residues. From germline, CDR1 is SEHNR and CDR2 FQNEAQ (reference sequence). V was pared by 3 bases and J by 7 bases, with 9 bases of the junction left unmatched.

For the CDR3, the DNA is TGTGCCAGCAGCTATCTCATCGTGGGACAGGGAGTTATGGGTGGCTACACCTTC. Its translation: CASSYLIVGQGVMGGYTF. The chain uses TRBV5-6 and TRBJ1-2; 9 bases agree with TRBD1. The CDR3 covers 18 residues. With V trimmed by 3 bases and J by 7 bases, 19 bases remained unmatched. Per germline, CDR1 SGHDT and CDR2 YYEEEE.

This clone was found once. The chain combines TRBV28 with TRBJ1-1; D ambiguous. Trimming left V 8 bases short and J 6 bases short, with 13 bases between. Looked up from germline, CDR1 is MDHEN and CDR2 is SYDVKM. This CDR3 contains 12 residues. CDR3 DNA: TGTGCCAGCCTCTCCGGGGTGGCTGAAGCTTTCTTT. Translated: CASLSGVAEAFF.

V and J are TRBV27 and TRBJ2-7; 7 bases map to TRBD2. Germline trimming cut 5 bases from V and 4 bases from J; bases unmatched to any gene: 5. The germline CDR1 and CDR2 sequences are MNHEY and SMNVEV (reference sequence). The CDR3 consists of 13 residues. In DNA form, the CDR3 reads TGTGCCAGCAGTCGAGCGGGGATATACGAGCAGTACTTC. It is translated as CASSRAGIYEQYF.

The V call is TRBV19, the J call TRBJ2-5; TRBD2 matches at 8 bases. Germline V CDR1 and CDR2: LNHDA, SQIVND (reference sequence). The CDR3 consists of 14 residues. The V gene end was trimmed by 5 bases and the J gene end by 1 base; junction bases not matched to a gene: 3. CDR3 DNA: TGTGCCAGTAGTTGGCGGGGGGTCCAAGAGACCCAGTACTTC. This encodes CASSWRGVQETQYF.

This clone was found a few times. Here the CDR3 reads CASSQNRADEKLFF. CDR3 coding DNA: TGTGCCAGCAGCCAAAACAGGGCGGATGAAAAACTGTTTTTT. The V call is TRBV7-2, the J call TRBJ1-4, with a tentative D call TRBD1 (6 bases). Trimming left V 5 bases short and J 6 bases short, with 13 bases between. Germline CDR1 reads SGHTA; CDR2 reads FQGNSA. This CDR3 region has 14 residues.

CDR3 nucleotide sequence: TGTGCCAGCAGTCCGACTGGGACAGGGAACTATGGCTACACCTTC. Translating gives CASSPTGTGNYGYTF. The rearrangement uses TRBV27 and TRBJ1-2; 9 nucleotides line up with TRBD1. Per the germline V gene, CDR1 is MNHEY and CDR2 is SMNVEV (reference sequence). The CDR3 is 15 residues long. Trimming removed 5 bases from V and 2 bases from J; junction bases left unmatched: 6.

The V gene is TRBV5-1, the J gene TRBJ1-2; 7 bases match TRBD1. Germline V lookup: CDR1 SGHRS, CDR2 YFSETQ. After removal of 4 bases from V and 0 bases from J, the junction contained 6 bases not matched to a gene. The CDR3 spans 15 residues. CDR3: CASSPTGQTNYGYTF. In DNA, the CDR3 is TGCGCCAGCAGCCCCACGGGACAGACTAACTATGGCTACACCTTC.

CDR3 bases: TGTGCCAGCAGCCCCTCGGCGGGGTACTATGAGCAGTTCTTC. Its translation: CASSPSAGYYEQFF. The J gene is TRBJ2-1, the V gene TRBV7-2; D is possibly TRBD2 (6 bases). Trimming shortened V by 5 bases and J by 8 bases, and 16 bases separated the two germline ends. Germline CDR1 is SGHTA and CDR2 is FQGNSA. This CDR3 is built from 14 residues.

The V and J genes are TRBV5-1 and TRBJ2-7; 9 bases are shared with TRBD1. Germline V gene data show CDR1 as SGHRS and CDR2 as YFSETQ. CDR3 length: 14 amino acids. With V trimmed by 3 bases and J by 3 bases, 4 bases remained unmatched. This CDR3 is CASSSDRGDYEQYF. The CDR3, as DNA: TGCGCCAGCAGCTCGGACAGGGGCGACTACGAGCAGTACTTC.

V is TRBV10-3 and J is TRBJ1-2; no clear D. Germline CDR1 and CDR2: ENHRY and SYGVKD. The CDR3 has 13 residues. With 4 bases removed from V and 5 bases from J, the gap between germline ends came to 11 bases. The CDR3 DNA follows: TGTGCCATCAGTGTGCCAGGAGGTTATGGCTACACCTTC. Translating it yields CAISVPGGYGYTF.

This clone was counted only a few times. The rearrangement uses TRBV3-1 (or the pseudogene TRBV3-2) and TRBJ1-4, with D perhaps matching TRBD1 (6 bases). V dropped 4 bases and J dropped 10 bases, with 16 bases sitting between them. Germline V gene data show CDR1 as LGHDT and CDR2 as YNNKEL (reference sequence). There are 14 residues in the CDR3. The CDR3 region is CASSPGDALRKLFF. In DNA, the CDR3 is TGTGCCAGCAGCCCAGGGGACGCGTTAAGAAAACTGTTTTTT.